This TCR beta chain was recovered during a study of response to subunit inactivated influenza vaccine. TCRdb re-analysed the RT-PCR reads in MiXCR, keeping a single row per CDR3 protein. The sample comprises 150,000 to 200,000 distinct CDR3 sequences, approximately 10% of which are singletons, and approximately 13% rests with the top ten. Germline CDR1 DFQATT, CDR2 SNEGSKA (reference sequence). With 6 bases clipped from V and 4 bases from J, the junction kept 13 bases outside the gene matches. The CDR3 has 15 residues. Overall study findings and caveats: There was a suggestion from the authors that each seasonal influenza vaccination recruits few new T cells.

Remarks on this clonotype: As yet, its antigen is unknown.

This rearrangement joins TRBV20-1 to TRBJ2-5; 8 bases match TRBD2. The receptor was isolated from a man aged 45-65 years who received an inactivated influenza vaccine. The specimen comprised non-naive T cells sorted from PBMCs, sampled about 40 days after vaccination. Here the CDR3 DNA reads TGCAGTGCCGGTAGAGCCAGCGGGAGACCAGAGACCCAGTACTTC. It translates to CSAGRASGRPETQYF.